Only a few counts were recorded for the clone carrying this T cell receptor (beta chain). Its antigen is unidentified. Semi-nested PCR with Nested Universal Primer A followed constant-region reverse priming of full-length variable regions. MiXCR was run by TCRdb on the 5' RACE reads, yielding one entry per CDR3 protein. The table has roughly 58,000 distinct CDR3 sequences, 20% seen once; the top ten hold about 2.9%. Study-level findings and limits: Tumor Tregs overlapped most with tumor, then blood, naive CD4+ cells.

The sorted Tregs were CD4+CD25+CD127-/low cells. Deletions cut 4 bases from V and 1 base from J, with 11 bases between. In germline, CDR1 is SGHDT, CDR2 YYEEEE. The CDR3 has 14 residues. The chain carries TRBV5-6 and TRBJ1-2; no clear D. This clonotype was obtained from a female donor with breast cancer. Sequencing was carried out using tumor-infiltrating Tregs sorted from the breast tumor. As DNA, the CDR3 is TGTGCCAGCAGCGTTCTGCTGGGTAACTATGGCTACACCTTC. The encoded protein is CASSVLLGNYGYTF.